This TCR beta chain originates from a study of CD8 T cells in ankylosing spondylitis. TCRdb reprocessed the 5' RACE reads via MiXCR and lists one record per CDR3 protein. Here the sample spans a few hundred thousand distinct CDR3 sequences, 17% being singletons. CDR1 is LGHNT and CDR2 is FRNRAP in the germline V gene. The CDR3 has 14 amino acids. The ends lost 9 bases at V and 3 bases at J; junction bases unmatched: 11. On this clonotype itself: No antigen is known for it.

Broader study findings: What seemed typical of ankylosing spondylitis blood was a TCR beta motif built from several highly homologous variants.

The chain joins TRBV12-5 to TRBJ2-7, with TRBD2 identical over 7 bases. What was sequenced was blood, either unsorted or a sorted T cell fraction (not recorded which). This receptor was taken from a male donor with ankylosing spondylitis. The chain's CDR3 is CASGKGLSDYEQYF. The CDR3 coding sequence is TGTGCTAGCGGAAAGGGACTATCAGACTACGAGCAGTACTTC.